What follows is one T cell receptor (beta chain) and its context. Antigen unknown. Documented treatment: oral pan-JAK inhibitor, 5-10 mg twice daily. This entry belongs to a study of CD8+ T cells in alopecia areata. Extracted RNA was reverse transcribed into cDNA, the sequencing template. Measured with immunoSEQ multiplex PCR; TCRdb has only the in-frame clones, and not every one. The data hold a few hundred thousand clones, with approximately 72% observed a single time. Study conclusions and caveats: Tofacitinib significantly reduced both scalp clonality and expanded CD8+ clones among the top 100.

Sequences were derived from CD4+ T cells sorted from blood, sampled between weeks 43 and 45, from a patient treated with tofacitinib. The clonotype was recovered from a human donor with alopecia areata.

Here the CDR3 DNA reads TGTGCCAGCAGTTTCTCGACACACAATCAGCCCCAGCATTTT. Protein sequence: CASSFSTHNQPQHF. The chain combines TRBV27 with TRBJ1-5; D remains ambiguous. Looked up from germline, CDR1 is MNHEY and CDR2 is SMNVEV (reference sequence). This CDR3 region has 14 residues. Trimming took 3 bases from V and 3 from J, leaving 9 bases between them.